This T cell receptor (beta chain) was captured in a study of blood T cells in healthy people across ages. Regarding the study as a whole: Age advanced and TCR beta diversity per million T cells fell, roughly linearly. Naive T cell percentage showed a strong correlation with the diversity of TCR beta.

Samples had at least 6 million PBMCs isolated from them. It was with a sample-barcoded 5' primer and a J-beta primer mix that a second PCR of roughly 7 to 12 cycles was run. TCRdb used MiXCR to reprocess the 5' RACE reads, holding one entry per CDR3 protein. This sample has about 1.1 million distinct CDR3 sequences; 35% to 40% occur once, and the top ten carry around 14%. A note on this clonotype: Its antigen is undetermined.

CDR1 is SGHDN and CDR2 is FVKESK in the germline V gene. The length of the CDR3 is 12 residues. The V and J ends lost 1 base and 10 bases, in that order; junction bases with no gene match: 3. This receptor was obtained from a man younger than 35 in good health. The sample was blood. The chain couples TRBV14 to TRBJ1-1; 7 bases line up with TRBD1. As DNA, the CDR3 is TGTGCCAGCAGCCAAGTTAACAGGGGAGCTTTCTTT. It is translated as CASSQVNRGAFF. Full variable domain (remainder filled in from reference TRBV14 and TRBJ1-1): EAGVTQFPSHSVIEKGQTVTLRCDPISGHDNLYWYRRVMGKEIKFLLHFVKESKQDESGMPNNRFLAERTGGTYSTLKVQPAELEDSGVYFCASSQVNRGAFFGQGTRLTVV.